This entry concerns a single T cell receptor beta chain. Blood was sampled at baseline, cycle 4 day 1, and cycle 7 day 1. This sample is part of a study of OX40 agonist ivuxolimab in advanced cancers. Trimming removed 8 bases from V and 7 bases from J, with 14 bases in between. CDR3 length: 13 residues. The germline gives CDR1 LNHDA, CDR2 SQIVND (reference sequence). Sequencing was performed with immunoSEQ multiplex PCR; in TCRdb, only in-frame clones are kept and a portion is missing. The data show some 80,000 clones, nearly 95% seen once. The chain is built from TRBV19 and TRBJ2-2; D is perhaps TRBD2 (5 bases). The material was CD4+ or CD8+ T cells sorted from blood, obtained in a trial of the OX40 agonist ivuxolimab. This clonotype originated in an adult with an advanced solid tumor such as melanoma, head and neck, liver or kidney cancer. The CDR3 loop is CASWLSAGGELFF. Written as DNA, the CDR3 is TGTGCCAGTTGGTTATCGGCGGGCGGGGAGCTGTTTTTT.